The present T cell receptor beta chain was sequenced within a study of CD8 T cells in ankylosing spondylitis. Whole-study findings and limits: For ankylosing spondylitis blood, a TCR beta motif of 7 or 8 highly homologous variants appeared characteristic. Researchers report that disease-linked clones proved CD8+ and relatively rare in peripheral blood. Previous work reported some of these motif variants in the synovial fluid and blood of reactive arthritis.

MiXCR, applied by TCRdb to the 5' RACE reads, yields one record per CDR3 protein. Among roughly 440,000 distinct CDR3 sequences, approximately 17% were seen once, and the ten largest hold approximately 1%. Of note for this clonotype: As yet, its antigen is unknown.

Trimming shortened V by 4 bases and J by 1 base, and 10 bases separated the two germline ends. Germline values: CDR1 LGHDT, CDR2 YNNKEL (reference sequence). This CDR3 is built from 14 residues. V is TRBV3-1 and J is TRBJ1-1; perhaps TRBD1 as D (6 bases). The TCR sequence derives from a male donor with ankylosing spondylitis. The specimen was blood, either unsorted or a sorted T cell fraction (not recorded which). In DNA, the CDR3 is TGTGCCAGCAGCCTCGGACAGTGGAACACTGAAGCTTTCTTT. Translation gives CASSLGQWNTEAFF.